This T cell receptor (beta chain) comes out of a study of blood T cell repertoires in COVID-19. Study context: T cells, B-cell-depleted T cells, or PBMCs provided the cDNA or gDNA that served as material.

Germline values: CDR1 MDHEN, CDR2 SYDVKM. There are 16 residues in the CDR3. V was pared by 3 bases and J by 7 bases, with 9 bases of the junction left unmatched. The data were produced by immunoSEQ multiplex PCR, yet TCRdb's version contains in-frame clones alone and is incomplete. The sample lists about 270,000 clones, around 89% occurring once. Cohorts were based on clinical histories the participants reported. Resolution of symptoms, clearance, or two negative PCRs was present in recovered Cohort 3 donors. The TCR was taken from a woman in her 50s who had recovered from COVID-19. Sequenced input: PBMCs or T cells enriched from blood (not recorded which). This rearrangement joins TRBV28 to TRBJ1-6; 7 bases align to TRBD1. The CDR3 loop reads CASSLGTVMLNSPLHF. The CDR3 DNA reads as TGTGCCAGCAGTTTGGGGACAGTTATGTTGAATTCACCCCTCCACTTT.